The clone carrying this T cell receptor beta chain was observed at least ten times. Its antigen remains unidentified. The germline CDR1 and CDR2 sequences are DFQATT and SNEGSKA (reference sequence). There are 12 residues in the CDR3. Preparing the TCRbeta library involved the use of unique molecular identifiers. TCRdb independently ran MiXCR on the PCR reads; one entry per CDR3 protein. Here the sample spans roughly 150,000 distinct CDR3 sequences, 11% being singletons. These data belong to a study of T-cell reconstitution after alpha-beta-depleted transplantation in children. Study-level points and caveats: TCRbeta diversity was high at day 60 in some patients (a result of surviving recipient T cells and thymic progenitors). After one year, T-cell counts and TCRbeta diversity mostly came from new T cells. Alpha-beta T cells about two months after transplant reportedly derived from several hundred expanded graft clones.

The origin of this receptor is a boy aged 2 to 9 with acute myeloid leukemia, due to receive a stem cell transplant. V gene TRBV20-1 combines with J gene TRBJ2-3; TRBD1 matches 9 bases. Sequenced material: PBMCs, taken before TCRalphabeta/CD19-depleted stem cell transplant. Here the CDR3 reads CGLTGGTDTQYF. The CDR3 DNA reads TGCGGACTGACAGGGGGGACAGATACGCAGTATTTT.